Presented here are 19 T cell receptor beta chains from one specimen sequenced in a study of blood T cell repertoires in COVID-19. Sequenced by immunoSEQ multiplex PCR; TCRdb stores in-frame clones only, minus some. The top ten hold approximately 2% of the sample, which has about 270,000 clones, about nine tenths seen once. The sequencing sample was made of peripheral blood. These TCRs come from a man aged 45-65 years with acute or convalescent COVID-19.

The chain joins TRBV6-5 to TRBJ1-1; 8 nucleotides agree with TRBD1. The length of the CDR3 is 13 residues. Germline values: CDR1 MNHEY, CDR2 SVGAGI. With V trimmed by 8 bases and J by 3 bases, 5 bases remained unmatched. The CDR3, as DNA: TGTGCCAGCGTGACGGACAGGGACACTGAAGCTTTCTTT. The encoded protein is CASVTDRDTEAFF.

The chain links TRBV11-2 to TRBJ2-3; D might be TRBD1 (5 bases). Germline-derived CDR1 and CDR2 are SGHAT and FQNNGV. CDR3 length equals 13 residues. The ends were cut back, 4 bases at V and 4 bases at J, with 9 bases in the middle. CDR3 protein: CASSSGPADTQYF. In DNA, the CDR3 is TGTGCCAGCAGCTCAGGGCCAGCAGATACGCAGTATTTT.

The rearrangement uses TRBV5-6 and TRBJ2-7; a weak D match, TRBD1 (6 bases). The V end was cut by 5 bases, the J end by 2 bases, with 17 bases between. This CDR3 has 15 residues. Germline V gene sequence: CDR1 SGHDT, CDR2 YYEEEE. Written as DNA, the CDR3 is TGTGCCAGCAGAACCCGGTTTCAGGGGACCTACGAGCAGTACTTC. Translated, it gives CASRTRFQGTYEQYF.

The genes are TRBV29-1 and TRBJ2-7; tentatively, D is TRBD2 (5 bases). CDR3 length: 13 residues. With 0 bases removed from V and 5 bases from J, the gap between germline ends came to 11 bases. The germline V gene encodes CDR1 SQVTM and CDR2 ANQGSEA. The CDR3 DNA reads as TGCAGCGTTGAAGAAAATAGGCGGGACGAGCAGTACTTC. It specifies CSVEENRRDEQYF.

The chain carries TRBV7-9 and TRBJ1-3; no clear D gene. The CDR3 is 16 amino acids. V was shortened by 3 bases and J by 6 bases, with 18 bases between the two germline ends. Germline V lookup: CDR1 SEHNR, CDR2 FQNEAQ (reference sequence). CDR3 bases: TGTGCCAGCAGCTTGCTTCTAGCGGGATCGGAAAACACCATATATTTT. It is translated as CASSLLLAGSENTIYF. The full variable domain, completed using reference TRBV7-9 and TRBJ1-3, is DTGVSQNPRHKITKRGQNVTFRCDPISEHNRLYWYRQTLGQGPEFLTYFQNEAQLEKSRLLSDRFSAERPKGSFSTLEIQRTEQGDSAMYLCASSLLLAGSENTIYFGEGSWLTVV.

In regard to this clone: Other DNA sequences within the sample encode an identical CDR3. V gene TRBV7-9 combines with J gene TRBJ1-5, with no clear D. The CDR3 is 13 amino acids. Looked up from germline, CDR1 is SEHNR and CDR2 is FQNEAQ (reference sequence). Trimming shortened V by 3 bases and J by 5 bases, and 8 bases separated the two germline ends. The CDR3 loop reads CASSFVGDQPQHF. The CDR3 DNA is TGTGCCAGCAGCTTCGTGGGAGATCAGCCCCAGCATTTT. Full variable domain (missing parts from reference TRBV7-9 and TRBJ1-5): DTGVSQNPRHKITKRGQNVTFRCDPISEHNRLYWYRQTLGQGPEFLTYFQNEAQLEKSRLLSDRFSAERPKGSFSTLEIQRTEQGDSAMYLCASSFVGDQPQHFGDGTRLSIL.

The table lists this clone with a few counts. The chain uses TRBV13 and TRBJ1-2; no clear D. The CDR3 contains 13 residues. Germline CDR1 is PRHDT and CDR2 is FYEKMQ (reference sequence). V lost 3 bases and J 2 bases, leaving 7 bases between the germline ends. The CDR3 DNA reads TGTGCCAGCAGCTTGAGGCAGAACTATGGCTACACCTTC. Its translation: CASSLRQNYGYTF.

Written as DNA, the CDR3 is TGTGCCAGCAGCACCTACAGGGCCGAGCAGTACTTC. Encoded protein: CASSTYRAEQYF. This sequence joins TRBV3-1 (or the pseudogene TRBV3-2) and TRBJ2-7; D perhaps matches TRBD1 (6 bases). CDR3 size: 12 residues. V was pared by 5 bases and J by 6 bases, with 11 bases between. Germline lookup yields CDR1 LGHDT and CDR2 YNNKEL (reference sequence).

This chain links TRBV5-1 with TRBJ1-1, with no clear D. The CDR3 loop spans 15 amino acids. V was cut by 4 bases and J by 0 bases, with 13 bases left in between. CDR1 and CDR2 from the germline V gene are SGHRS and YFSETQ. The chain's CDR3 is CASSPGPALNTEAFF. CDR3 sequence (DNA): TGCGCCAGCAGCCCGGGTCCCGCCCTGAACACTGAAGCTTTCTTT.

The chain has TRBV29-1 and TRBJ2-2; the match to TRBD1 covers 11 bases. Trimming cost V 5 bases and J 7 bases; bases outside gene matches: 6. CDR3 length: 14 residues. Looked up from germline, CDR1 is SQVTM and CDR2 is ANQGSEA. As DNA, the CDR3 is TGCAGCGTTTCGGCCGGGACAGGGGGCGGGGAGCTGTTTTTT. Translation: CSVSAGTGGGELFF.

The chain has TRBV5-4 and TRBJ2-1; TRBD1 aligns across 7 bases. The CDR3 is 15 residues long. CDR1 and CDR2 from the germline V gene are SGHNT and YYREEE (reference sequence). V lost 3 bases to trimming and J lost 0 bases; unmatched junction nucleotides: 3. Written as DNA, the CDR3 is TGTGCCAGCAGCTACGGGGACAGCTCCTACAATGAGCAGTTCTTC. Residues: CASSYGDSSYNEQFF.

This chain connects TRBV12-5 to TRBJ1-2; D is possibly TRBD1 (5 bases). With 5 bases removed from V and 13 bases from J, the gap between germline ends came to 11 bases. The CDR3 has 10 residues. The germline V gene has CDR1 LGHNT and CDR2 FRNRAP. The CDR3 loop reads CASGLAGGTF. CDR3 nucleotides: TGTGCTAGTGGTCTTGCGGGGGGCACCTTC.

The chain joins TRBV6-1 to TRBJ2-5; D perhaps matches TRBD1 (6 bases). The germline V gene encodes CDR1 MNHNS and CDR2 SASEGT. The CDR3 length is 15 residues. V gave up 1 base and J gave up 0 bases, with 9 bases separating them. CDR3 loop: CASSEEGGNQETQYF. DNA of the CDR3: TGTGCCAGCAGTGAAGAAGGGGGTAACCAAGAGACCCAGTACTTC.

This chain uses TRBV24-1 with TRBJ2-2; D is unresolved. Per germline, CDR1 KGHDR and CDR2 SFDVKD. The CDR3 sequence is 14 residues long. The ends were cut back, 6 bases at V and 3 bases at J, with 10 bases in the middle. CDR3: CATSPDSYTGELFF. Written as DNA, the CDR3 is TGTGCCACCAGTCCGGATAGCTACACCGGGGAGCTGTTTTTT.

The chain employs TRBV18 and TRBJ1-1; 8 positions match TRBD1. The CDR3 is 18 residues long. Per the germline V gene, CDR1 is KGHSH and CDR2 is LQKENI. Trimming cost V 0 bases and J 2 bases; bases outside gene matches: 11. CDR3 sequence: CASSPPRGQGRINTEAFF. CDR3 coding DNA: TGTGCCAGCTCACCACCCAGGGGGCAAGGACGGATTAACACTGAAGCTTTCTTT.

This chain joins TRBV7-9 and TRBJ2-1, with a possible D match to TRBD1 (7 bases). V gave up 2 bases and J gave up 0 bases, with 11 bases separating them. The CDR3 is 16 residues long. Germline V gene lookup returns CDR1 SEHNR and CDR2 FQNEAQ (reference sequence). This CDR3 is CASSLSQGGSYNEQFF. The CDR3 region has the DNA TGTGCCAGCAGCTTATCCCAGGGGGGCTCCTACAATGAGCAGTTCTTC.

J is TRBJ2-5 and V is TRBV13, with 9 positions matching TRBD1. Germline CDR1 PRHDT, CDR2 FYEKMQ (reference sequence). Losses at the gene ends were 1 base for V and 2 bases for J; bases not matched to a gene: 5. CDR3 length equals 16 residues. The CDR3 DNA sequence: TGTGCCAGCAGCTTAGAAGGACAGGGGTCTCAAGAGACCCAGTACTTC. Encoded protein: CASSLEGQGSQETQYF.

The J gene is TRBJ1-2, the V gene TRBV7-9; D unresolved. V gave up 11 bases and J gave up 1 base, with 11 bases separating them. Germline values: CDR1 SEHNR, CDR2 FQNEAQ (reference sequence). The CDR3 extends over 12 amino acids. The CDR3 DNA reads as TGTGCCTGTGGAGGGAGTAACTATGGCTACACCTTC. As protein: CACGGSNYGYTF.

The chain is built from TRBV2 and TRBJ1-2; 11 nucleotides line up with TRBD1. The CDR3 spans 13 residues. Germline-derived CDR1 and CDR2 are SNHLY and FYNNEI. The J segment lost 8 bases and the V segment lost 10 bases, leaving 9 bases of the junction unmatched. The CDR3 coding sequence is TGTGCCACTTCAGGACAGGGGGCTTGGGGCTACACCTTC. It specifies CATSGQGAWGYTF.